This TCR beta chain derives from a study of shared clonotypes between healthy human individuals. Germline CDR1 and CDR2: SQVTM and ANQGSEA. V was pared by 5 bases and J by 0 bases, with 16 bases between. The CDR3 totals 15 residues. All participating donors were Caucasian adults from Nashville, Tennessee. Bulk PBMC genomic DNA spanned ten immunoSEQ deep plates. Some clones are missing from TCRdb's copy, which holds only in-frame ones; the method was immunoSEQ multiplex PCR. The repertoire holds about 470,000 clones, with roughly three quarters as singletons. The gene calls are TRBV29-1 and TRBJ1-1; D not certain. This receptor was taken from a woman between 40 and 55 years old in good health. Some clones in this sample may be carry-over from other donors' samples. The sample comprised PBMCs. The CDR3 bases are TGCAGCGTTTCAGCGGGGTGGGCTATGAACACTGAAGCTTTCTTT. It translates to CSVSAGWAMNTEAFF. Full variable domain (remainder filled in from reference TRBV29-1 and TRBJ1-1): SAVISQKPSRDICQRGTSLTIQCQVDSQVTMMFWYRQQPGQSLTLIATANQGSEATYESGFVIDKFPISRPNLTFSTLTVSNMSPEDSSIYLCSVSAGWAMNTEAFFGQGTRLTVV.